Sequencing of this T cell receptor (beta chain) was carried out in a study of CXCR3-negative and CXCR3-positive naive CD8 T cells. Overall study findings and caveats: Fresh PBMCs served for most assays, and CXCR3 expression fell partially after cryopreservation. Greater hydrophobicity was found in TRB CDR3s of CXCR3-positive naive cells than of CXCR3-negative naive cells.

Details on this clonotype: Its antigen is still unknown.

It was by 5' RACE with UMI labels that the TRB cDNA libraries were prepared. From its re-call of the 5' RACE reads, TCRdb lists each CDR3 protein once, without DNA. The sample table includes roughly 130,000 distinct CDR3 sequences. The CDR3 totals 13 residues. In germline, CDR1 is MGHRA, CDR2 YSYEKL. This chain links TRBV4-1 with TRBJ1-1. The sample taken for sequencing was naive CXCR3+ CD8+ T cells from blood. The subset here: CD45RO-CCR7+CD27+CD95- naive CD8+ T cells expressing CXCR3 (TNR3+). The receptor comes from a human donor in good health. Some clones in this sample may be carry-over from other donors' samples. CDR3: CASSQERNTEAFF.